This TCR beta chain originates from a study of control samples from healthy donors and cancer patients. Here immunoSEQ multiplex PCR was the method, and the copy in TCRdb shows in-frame clones only, minus some. This table has 120,000 or so clones, approximately 87% appearing once. This CDR3 is built from 14 residues. The germline V gene encodes CDR1 LNHDA and CDR2 SQIVND (reference sequence). With 1 base removed from V and 2 bases from J, the gap between germline ends came to 8 bases. V is TRBV19 and J is TRBJ1-1; D ambiguous. The clonotype comes from a man aged 25 to 45 in good health. The sequencing sample was made of blood. The CDR3 DNA follows: TGTGCCAGTAGTATAGTGCACAGAAACACTGAAGCTTTCTTT. This encodes CASSIVHRNTEAFF.